Below are 26 T cell receptor beta chains sequenced from a single sample in a study of human T cells and chemical hapten exposure. TCRdb used MiXCR to reprocess the RACE reads, holding one entry per CDR3 protein. The data hold about 120,000 distinct CDR3 sequences, with roughly an eighth observed a single time. The time point: patch test 1, 2 weeks after DPC sensitization. Treatment: therapeutic diphenylcyclopropenone sensitization with weekly scalp DPC. Sequenced material: whole blood, taken in connection with sensitization to the hapten diphenylcyclopropenone (DPC). These receptors all come from a man aged 18 to 30 with alopecia areata. Some clones in this sample may be carry-over from other donors' samples.

This clonotype was seen more than once but under ten times. The rearrangement joins TRBV12-2 to TRBJ2-7; the table's D call, TRBD1, was not checked against the DNA. TRBV12-2 counts as a pseudogene. The CDR3 loop spans 15 amino acids. The DNA of the CDR3 is TGTGCAAGTCGCTTAGATGGGGGGACAGGGTACGAGCAGTACGTC. Its translation: CASRLDGGTGYEQYV.

This clonotype was observed a few times. The genes are TRBV6-2 or TRBV6-3 and TRBJ2-1; the match to TRBD2 covers 10 bases. The J segment lost 5 bases and the V segment lost 6 bases, leaving 4 bases of the junction unmatched. The CDR3 runs to 14 residues. Germline V lookup: CDR1 MNHEY, CDR2 SVGEGT. The CDR3 reads CASRLAGSNNEQFF. As DNA, the CDR3 is TGTGCCAGCAGACTAGCGGGGTCTAACAATGAGCAGTTCTTC.

This clonotype was observed a handful of times. The V call is TRBV9, the J call TRBJ2-2; D is unclear. The ends were cut back, 0 bases at V and 0 bases at J, with 6 bases in the middle. This CDR3 is 15 amino acids long. CDR1 is SGDLS, CDR2 YYNGEE, per germline. CDR3 in amino acids: CASSVDGTNTGELFF. In DNA form, the CDR3 reads TGTGCCAGCAGCGTAGATGGGACGAACACCGGGGAGCTGTTTTTT.

This clonotype was detected ten times or more. The chain joins TRBV20-1 to TRBJ2-3, with D perhaps TRBD2 (8 bases). The CDR3 runs to 14 residues. Trimming removed 6 bases at V and 6 bases at J, with 19 bases between. Germline CDR1 reads DFQATT; CDR2 reads SNEGSKA (reference sequence). CDR3 nucleotide sequence: TGCAGTGCGGAGGGGGCTAGCGGGCACGATACGCAGTATTTT. This translates into CSAEGASGHDTQYF.

This chain connects TRBV14 to TRBJ1-4; D ambiguous. CDR3 size: 14 residues. Trimming took 3 bases from V and 6 from J, leaving 11 bases between them. Germline loops: CDR1 SGHDN, CDR2 FVKESK. CDR3 in DNA: TGTGCCAGCAGCCAGTATTCCATGGATGAAAAACTGTTTTTT. Protein: CASSQYSMDEKLFF.

This clonotype turned up a few times. This rearrangement joins TRBV5-1 to TRBJ1-4; 7 positions match TRBD1. Germline V CDR1 and CDR2: SGHRS, YFSETQ. J gave up 4 bases and V 3 bases, and 3 bases lay outside the gene matches. The CDR3 is 14 amino acids. CDR3 in amino acids: CASSSGQNNEKLFF. CDR3 nucleotide sequence: TGCGCCAGCAGCTCGGGACAGAATAATGAAAAACTGTTTTTT.

The gene calls are TRBV29-1 and TRBJ2-7; D is unclear. This CDR3 has 11 residues. The germline CDR1 and CDR2 sequences are SQVTM and ANQGSEA. V lost 4 bases to trimming and J lost 7 bases, with 11 bases between them. CDR3 DNA: TGCAGCGTTGGGGTCGAAGGAGAGCAGTACTTC. Protein sequence: CSVGVEGEQYF.

This clonotype was observed many times. V and J are TRBV7-3 and TRBJ2-1; D may be TRBD1 (6 bases). CDR3 length: 12 residues. Looked up from germline, CDR1 is SGHTA and CDR2 is FQGTGA. V was trimmed by 5 bases and J by 8 bases, leaving 10 bases between them. The CDR3 loop is CASSVQGHEQFF. Written as DNA, the CDR3 is TGTGCCAGCAGCGTACAGGGTCATGAGCAGTTCTTC. The variable domain in full, completed from reference TRBV7-3 and TRBJ2-1, reads GAGVSQTPSNKVTEKGKYVELRCDPISGHTALYWYRQSLGQGPEFLIYFQGTGAADDSGLPNDRFFAVRPEGSVSTLKIQRTERGDSAVYLCASSVQGHEQFFGPGTRLTVL.

V usage is TRBV20-1 and J usage is TRBJ2-4; either TRBD1 or TRBD2 may supply D (6 bases each). Per the germline V gene, CDR1 is DFQATT and CDR2 is SNEGSKA (reference sequence). V dropped 2 bases and J dropped 1 base, with 24 bases sitting between them. This CDR3 is 19 amino acids long. CDR3 sequence reads: CSARHRGRASKIAKNIQYF. Written as DNA, the CDR3 is TGCAGTGCTAGACATCGGGGGCGGGCTAGTAAGATCGCCAAAAACATTCAGTACTTC.

This clonotype has ten or more counts. CDR3 sequence (DNA): TGTGCCAGCACCTCCCCCCCTGACACCCGTCAGTTCTTC. Encoded protein: CASTSPPDTRQFF. The chain is built from TRBV5-4 and TRBJ2-1; D ambiguous. The V gene's germline CDR1 is SGHNT and CDR2 YYREEE (reference sequence). Trimming removed 6 bases from V and 13 bases from J, with 20 bases in between. This CDR3 region has 13 residues.

The gene calls are TRBV11-1 and TRBJ2-6; D not resolved. Trimming shortened V by 2 bases and J by 0 bases, and 5 bases separated the two germline ends. The CDR3 contains 15 residues. Germline V CDR1 and CDR2: SGHAT, FQDESV (reference sequence). The CDR3 protein is CASSLRVSGANVLTF. The CDR3 DNA sequence: TGTGCCAGCAGCTTAAGAGTCTCTGGGGCCAACGTCCTGACTTTC.

This clonotype was counted a few times. CDR3 region: CSVAGDSANYGYTF. CDR3 in DNA: TGCAGCGTTGCGGGGGACAGCGCTAACTATGGCTACACCTTC. V usage is TRBV29-1 and J usage is TRBJ1-2; 7 bases are a match to TRBD1. Trimming cost V 4 bases and J 0 bases; bases outside gene matches: 5. The CDR3 is made up of 14 amino acids. Germline V lookup: CDR1 SQVTM, CDR2 ANQGSEA.

The chain combines TRBV11-2 with TRBJ2-7; D unclear. CDR1 and CDR2 from the germline V gene are SGHAT and FQNNGV. Trimming removed 5 bases at V and 0 bases at J, with 20 bases between. This CDR3 is built from 17 residues. CDR3 nucleotide sequence: TGTGCCAGCAGCCTCGGACCGTATGACGGAAACTCCTACGAGCAGTACGTC. Its protein product is CASSLGPYDGNSYEQYV.

This clonotype was observed a few times. The chain recombines TRBV7-2 with TRBJ2-3; TRBD1 agrees at 9 bases. This CDR3 has 12 amino acids. The V segment lost 5 bases and the J segment 7 bases; nucleotides outside the gene matches: 1. Germline CDR1 is SGHTA and CDR2 is FQGNSA. DNA of the CDR3: TGTGCCAGCAGCCACAGGGGGCATACGCAGTATTTT. Its protein product is CASSHRGHTQYF.

The J gene is TRBJ2-7, the V gene TRBV28; tentative D call: TRBD1 (5 bases). Germline CDR1 MDHEN, CDR2 SYDVKM. V dropped 4 bases and J dropped 2 bases, with 9 bases sitting between them. This CDR3 is built from 13 residues. The CDR3 sequence is CASSSDRPYEQYF. Here the CDR3 DNA reads TGTGCCAGCAGTTCTGACAGACCCTACGAGCAGTACTTC.

Here the CDR3 DNA reads TGTGCCAGCCGCCCAACCGGGACAGGGCTTACTGGCTACACCTTC. It encodes CASRPTGTGLTGYTF. This sequence joins TRBV27 and TRBJ1-2; 9 nucleotides align to TRBD1. J was trimmed by 7 bases and V by 8 bases; bases with no gene match: 14. The germline CDR1 and CDR2 sequences are MNHEY and SMNVEV (reference sequence). There are 15 residues in the CDR3.

This clonotype was seen only a few times. The chain links TRBV18 to TRBJ2-2; maybe TRBD1 (5 bases). Germline V gene lookup returns CDR1 KGHSH and CDR2 LQKENI. The ends were cut back, 7 bases at V and 2 bases at J, with 14 bases in the middle. This CDR3 is 15 amino acids long. The CDR3 spells CASFVRQTNTGELFF. As DNA, the CDR3 is TGTGCCAGCTTCGTTAGACAGACAAACACCGGGGAGCTGTTTTTT.

The V and J genes are TRBV7-6 and TRBJ1-1; no definite D call. CDR3 length: 14 residues. Trimming shortened V by 5 bases and J by 3 bases, and 13 bases separated the two germline ends. Germline V lookup: CDR1 SGHVS, CDR2 FNYEAQ. The CDR3 protein is CASSTGPADTEAFF. The CDR3 DNA follows: TGTGCCAGCAGCACCGGTCCGGCGGACACTGAAGCTTTCTTT.

The rearrangement links TRBV11-2 to TRBJ1-3; D is perhaps TRBD1 (5 bases). Trimming removed 4 bases from V and 1 base from J, with 11 bases in between. Looked up from germline, CDR1 is SGHAT and CDR2 is FQNNGV. This CDR3 is 15 amino acids long. This CDR3 is CASSSWGGSGNTIYF. In DNA form, the CDR3 reads TGTGCCAGCAGCTCTTGGGGGGGTTCTGGAAACACCATATATTTT.

There are a few counts of this clonotype. This sequence joins TRBV12-3 or TRBV12-4 and TRBJ2-4; 9 positions agree with TRBD1. The V and J ends lost 5 bases and 0 bases, in that order; junction bases with no gene match: 2. This CDR3 comprises 15 residues. CDR3 amino acids: CASSDRGVAKNIQYF. CDR3 in DNA: TGTGCCAGCAGTGACAGGGGGGTAGCCAAAAACATTCAGTACTTC.

The chain carries TRBV24-1 and TRBJ2-2; TRBD1 agrees at 8 bases. The CDR3 has 16 amino acids. V gave up 2 bases and J gave up 7 bases; unmatched junction bases: 8. Germline loops: CDR1 KGHDR, CDR2 SFDVKD. In DNA, the CDR3 is TGTGCCACCAGTGATTACTCGGACAGGGCTGGCGGGGAGCTGTTTTTT. It translates to CATSDYSDRAGGELFF.

The chain combines TRBV20-1 with TRBJ1-1, with D unresolved. The germline V gene has CDR1 DFQATT and CDR2 SNEGSKA (reference sequence). Trimming stripped 5 bases from V and 1 base from J, with 11 bases between. This CDR3 contains 13 residues. CDR3 nucleotide sequence: TGCAGTGCTTCTATTCAGGAGAACACTGAAGCTTTCTTT. This translates into CSASIQENTEAFF.

The chain combines TRBV4-3 with TRBJ2-2, with D hard to call. V lost 1 base and J 6 bases, leaving 12 bases between the germline ends. The CDR3 spans 15 residues. CDR1 and CDR2 from the germline V gene are LGHNA and YSLEER. CDR3 DNA sequence: TGCGCCAGCAGCCAAGGCAGGACGGTTTCCGGGGAGCTGTTTTTT. This codes for CASSQGRTVSGELFF.

This clonotype was counted only a few times. The gene calls are TRBV6-5 and TRBJ1-5, with 7 bases aligning to TRBD1. The germline V gene encodes CDR1 MNHEY and CDR2 SVGAGI. CDR3 size: 14 residues. Trimming took 4 bases from V and 4 from J; bases not matched to a gene: 4. The CDR3 DNA follows: TGTGCCAGCAGTTCCGACAGGGTTAATCAGCCCCAGCATTTT. Protein product: CASSSDRVNQPQHF.

This clonotype has just a few counts. The chain carries TRBV24-1 and TRBJ1-2; D might be TRBD1 (5 bases). Deletions cut 4 bases from V and 0 bases from J, with 8 bases between. The CDR3 runs 14 residues. Germline lookup yields CDR1 KGHDR and CDR2 SFDVKD. CDR3: CATSEPGSNYGYTF. The CDR3 bases are TGTGCCACCAGTGAACCAGGGTCTAACTATGGCTACACCTTC.

The chain links TRBV28 to TRBJ2-5; D unclear. With 1 base removed from V and 1 base from J, the gap between germline ends came to 16 bases. CDR3 length equals 17 residues. Germline CDR1 MDHEN, CDR2 SYDVKM. CDR3 in amino acids: CASSLLFPKRAQETQYF. CDR3 nucleotide sequence: TGTGCCAGCAGTTTATTGTTCCCCAAGAGAGCCCAAGAGACCCAGTACTTC.